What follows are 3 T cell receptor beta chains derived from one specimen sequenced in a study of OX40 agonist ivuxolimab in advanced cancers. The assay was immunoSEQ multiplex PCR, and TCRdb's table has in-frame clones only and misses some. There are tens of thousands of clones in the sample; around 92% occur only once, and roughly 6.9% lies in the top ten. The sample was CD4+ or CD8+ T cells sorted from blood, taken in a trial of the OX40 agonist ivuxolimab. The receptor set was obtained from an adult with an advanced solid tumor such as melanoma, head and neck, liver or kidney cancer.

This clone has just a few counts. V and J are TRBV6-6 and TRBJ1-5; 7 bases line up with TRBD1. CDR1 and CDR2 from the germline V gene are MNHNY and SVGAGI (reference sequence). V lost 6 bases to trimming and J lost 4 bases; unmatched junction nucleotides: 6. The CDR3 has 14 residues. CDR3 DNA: TGTGCCAGCAGGGGAGGGACAGTTAATCAGCCCCAGCATTTT. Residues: CASRGGTVNQPQHF.

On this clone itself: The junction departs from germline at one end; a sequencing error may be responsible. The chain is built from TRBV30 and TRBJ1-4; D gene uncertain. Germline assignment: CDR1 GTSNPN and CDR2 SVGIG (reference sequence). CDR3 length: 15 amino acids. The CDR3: CAWSAPDPAYKKLFF. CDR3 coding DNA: TGTGCCTGGAGTGCTCCAGACCCGGCCTATAAAAAGCTGTTTTTT.

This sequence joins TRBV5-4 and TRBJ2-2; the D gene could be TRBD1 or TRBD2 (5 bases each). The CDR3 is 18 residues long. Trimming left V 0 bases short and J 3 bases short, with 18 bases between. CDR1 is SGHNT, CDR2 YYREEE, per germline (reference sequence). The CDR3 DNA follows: TGTGCCAGCAGCTTGGACCCGGGACGACTCTCGTACACCGGGGAGCTGTTTTTT. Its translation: CASSLDPGRLSYTGELFF.